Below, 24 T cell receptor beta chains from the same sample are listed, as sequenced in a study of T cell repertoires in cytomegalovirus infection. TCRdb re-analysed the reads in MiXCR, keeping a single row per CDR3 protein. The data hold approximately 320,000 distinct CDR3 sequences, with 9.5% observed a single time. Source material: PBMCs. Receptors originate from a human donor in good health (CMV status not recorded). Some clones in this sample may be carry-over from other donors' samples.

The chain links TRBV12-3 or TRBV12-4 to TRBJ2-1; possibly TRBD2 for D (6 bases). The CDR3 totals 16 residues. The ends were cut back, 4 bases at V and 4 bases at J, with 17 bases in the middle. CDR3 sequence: CASSSPMGLPYNEQFF. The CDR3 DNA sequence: TGTGCCAGCAGTTCGCCGATGGGACTCCCTTACAATGAGCAGTTCTTC.

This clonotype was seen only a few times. CDR3 in DNA: TGTGCCACCAGCAGAGTCATGGTGAACACTGAAGCTTTCTTT. Translation: CATSRVMVNTEAFF. This chain uses TRBV15 with TRBJ1-1; D is undetermined. Germline values: CDR1 LNHNV, CDR2 YYDKDF (reference sequence). This CDR3 has 14 residues. V shed 1 base and J shed 0 bases, with 6 bases lying between them.

The CDR3 region has the DNA TGCGCCAGCACCCATATTCGACAGATACAGAACACTGAAGCTTTCTTT. This codes for CASTHIRQIQNTEAFF. This chain joins TRBV23-1 and TRBJ1-1; D may be TRBD1 (5 bases). TRBV23-1 is an ORF, with its function uncertain. The length of the CDR3 is 16 residues. Trimming stripped 7 bases from V and 1 base from J, with 19 bases between.

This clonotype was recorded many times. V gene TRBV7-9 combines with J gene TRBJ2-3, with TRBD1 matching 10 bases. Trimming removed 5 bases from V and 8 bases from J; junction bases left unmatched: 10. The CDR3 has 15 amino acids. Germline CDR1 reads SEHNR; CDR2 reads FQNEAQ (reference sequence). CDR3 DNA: TGTGCCAGCAGCCAGGGGGACAGGGGCTCGAGTACGCAGTATTTT. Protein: CASSQGDRGSSTQYF. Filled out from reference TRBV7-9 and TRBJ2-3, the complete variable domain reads DTGVSQNPRHKITKRGQNVTFRCDPISEHNRLYWYRQTLGQGPEFLTYFQNEAQLEKSRLLSDRFSAERPKGSFSTLEIQRTEQGDSAMYLCASSQGDRGSSTQYFGPGTRLTVL.

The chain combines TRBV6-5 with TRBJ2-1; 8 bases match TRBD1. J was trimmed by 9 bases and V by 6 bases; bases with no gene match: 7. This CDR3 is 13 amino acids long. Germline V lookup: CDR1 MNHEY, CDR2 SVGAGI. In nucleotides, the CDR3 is TGTGCCAGCAGGACCACAGGGGGAGGTGAGCAGTTCTTC. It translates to CASRTTGGGEQFF.

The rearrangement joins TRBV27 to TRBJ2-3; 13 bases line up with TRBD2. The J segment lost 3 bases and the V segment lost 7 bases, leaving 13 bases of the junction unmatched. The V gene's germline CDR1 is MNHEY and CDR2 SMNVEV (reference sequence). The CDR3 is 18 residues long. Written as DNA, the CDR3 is TGTGCCAGCACCTACACTCGGGGACTAGCGGGATTAACAGATACGCAGTATTTT. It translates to CASTYTRGLAGLTDTQYF.

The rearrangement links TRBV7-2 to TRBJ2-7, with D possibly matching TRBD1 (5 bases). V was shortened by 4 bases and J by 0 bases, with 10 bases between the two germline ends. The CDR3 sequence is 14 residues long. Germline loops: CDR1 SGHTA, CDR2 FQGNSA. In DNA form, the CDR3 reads TGTGCCAGCAGCTCCAGGGCCTCCTCCTACGAGCAGTACTTC. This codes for CASSSRASSYEQYF.

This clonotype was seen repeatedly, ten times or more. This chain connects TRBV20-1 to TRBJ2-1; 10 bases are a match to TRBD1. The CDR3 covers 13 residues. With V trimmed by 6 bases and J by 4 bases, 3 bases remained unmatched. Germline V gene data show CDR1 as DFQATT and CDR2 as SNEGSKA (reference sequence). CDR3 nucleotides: TGCAGTGCCAGGGACAGGGGTTACAATGAGCAGTTCTTC. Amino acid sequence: CSARDRGYNEQFF.

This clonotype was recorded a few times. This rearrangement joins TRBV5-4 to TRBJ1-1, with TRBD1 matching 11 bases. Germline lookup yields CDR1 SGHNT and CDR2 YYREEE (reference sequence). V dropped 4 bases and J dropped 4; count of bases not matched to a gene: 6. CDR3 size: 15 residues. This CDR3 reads CASSPGQGAFTEAFF. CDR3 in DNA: TGTGCCAGCAGCCCTGGACAGGGGGCCTTCACTGAAGCTTTCTTT.

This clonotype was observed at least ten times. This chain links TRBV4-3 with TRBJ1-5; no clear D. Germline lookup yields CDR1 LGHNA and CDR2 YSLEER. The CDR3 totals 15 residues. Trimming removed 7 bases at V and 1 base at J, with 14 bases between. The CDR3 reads CASKRTADSNQPQHF. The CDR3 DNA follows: TGCGCCAGCAAGAGGACGGCAGACAGCAATCAGCCCCAGCATTTT.

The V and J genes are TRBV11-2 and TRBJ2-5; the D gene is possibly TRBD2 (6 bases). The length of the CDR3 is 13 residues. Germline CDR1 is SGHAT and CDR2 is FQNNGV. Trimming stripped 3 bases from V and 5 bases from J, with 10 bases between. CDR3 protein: CASSFSSVETQYF. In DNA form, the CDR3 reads TGTGCCAGCAGCTTCTCTAGCGTGGAGACCCAGTACTTC. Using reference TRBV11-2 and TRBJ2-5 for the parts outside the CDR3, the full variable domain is EAGVAQSPRYKIIEKRQSVAFWCNPISGHATLYWYQQILGQGPKLLIQFQNNGVVDDSQLPKDRFSAERLKGVDSTLKIQPAKLEDSAVYLCASSFSSVETQYFGPGTRLLVL.

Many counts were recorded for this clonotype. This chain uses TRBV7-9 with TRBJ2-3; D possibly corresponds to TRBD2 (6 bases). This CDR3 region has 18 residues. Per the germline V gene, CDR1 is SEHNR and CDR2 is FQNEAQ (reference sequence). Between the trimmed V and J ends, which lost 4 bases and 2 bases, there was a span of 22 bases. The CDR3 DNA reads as TGTGCCAGCAGCTCCACCAGGAGAGGAGGGCCCAACACAGATACGCAGTATTTT. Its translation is CASSSTRRGGPNTDTQYF.

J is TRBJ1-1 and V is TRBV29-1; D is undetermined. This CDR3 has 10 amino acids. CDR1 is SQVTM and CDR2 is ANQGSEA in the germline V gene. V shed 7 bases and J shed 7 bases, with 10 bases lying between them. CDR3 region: CSAEEGEAFF. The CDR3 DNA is TGCAGCGCTGAGGAGGGTGAAGCTTTCTTT.

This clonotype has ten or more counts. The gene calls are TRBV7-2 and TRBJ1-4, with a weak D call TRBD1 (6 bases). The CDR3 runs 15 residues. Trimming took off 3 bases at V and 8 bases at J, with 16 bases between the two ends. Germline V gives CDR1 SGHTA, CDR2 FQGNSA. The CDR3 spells CASSFGGQGNEKLFF. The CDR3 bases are TGTGCCAGCAGCTTTGGTGGGCAGGGGAACGAAAAACTGTTTTTT.

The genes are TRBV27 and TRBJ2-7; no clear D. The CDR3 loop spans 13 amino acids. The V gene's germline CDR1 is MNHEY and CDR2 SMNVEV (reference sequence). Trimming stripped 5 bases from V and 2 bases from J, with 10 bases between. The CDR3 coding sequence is TGTGCCAGCAGTAAAAAGGCGCCCTACGAGCAGTACTTC. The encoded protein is CASSKKAPYEQYF.

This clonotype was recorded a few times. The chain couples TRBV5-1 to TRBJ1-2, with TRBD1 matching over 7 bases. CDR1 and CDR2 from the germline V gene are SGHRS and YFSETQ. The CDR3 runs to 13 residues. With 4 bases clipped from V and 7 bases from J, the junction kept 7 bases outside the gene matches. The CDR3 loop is CASSLDRDFGYTF. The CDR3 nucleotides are TGCGCCAGCAGCCTAGACAGGGATTTTGGCTACACCTTC.

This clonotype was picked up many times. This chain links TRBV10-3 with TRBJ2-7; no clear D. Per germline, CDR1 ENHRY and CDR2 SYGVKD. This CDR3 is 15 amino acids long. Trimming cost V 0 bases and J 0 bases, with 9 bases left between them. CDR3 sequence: CAISESVRSSYEQYF. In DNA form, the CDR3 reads TGTGCCATCAGTGAGTCGGTCAGGAGCTCCTACGAGCAGTACTTC.

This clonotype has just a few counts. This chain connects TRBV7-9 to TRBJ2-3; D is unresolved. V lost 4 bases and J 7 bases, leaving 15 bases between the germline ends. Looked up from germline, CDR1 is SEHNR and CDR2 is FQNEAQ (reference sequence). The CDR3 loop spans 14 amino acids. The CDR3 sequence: CASSSGSGSYTQYF. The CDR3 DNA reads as TGTGCCAGCAGCTCCGGTTCGGGCAGCTATACGCAGTATTTT.

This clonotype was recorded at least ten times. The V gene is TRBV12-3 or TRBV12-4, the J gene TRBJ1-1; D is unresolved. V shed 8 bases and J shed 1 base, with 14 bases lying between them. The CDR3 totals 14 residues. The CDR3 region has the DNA TGTGCCAGCGGCCGACTTGTGGGGAACACTGAAGCTTTCTTT. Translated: CASGRLVGNTEAFF.

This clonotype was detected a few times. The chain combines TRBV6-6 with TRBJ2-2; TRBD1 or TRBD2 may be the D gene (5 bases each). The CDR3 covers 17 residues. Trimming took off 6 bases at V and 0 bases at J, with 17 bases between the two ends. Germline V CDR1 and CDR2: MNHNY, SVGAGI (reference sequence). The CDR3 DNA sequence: TGTGCCAGCAGGTACCGGGACCAAACAACGAACACCGGGGAGCTGTTTTTT. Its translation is CASRYRDQTTNTGELFF.

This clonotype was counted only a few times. The DNA of the CDR3 is TGTGCCAGCAGCCCGATTTTGGGGCAAACTGAAGCTTTCTTT. Translated: CASSPILGQTEAFF. This chain connects TRBV4-2 to TRBJ1-1; maybe TRBD1 (5 bases). CDR1 is LGHNA and CDR2 is YNFKEQ in the germline V gene. V lost 4 bases and J lost 5, with 14 bases in between. The CDR3 is 14 residues long.

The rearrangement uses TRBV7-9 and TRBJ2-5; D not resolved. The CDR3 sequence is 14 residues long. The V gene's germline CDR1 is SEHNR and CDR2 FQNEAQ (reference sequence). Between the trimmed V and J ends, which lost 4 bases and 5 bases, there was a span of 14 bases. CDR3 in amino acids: CASSSGVVLETQYF. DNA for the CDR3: TGTGCCAGCAGCTCCGGCGTTGTGTTGGAGACCCAGTACTTC.

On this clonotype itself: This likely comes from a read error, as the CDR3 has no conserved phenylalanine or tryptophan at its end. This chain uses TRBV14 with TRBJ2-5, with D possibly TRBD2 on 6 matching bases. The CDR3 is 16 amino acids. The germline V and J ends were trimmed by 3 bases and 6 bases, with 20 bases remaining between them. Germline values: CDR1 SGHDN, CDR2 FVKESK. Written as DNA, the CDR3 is TGTGCCAGCAGCCACTGGGCTAGCGCCTGGACTCAGACCCAGTACTTA. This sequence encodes CASSHWASAWTQTQYL.

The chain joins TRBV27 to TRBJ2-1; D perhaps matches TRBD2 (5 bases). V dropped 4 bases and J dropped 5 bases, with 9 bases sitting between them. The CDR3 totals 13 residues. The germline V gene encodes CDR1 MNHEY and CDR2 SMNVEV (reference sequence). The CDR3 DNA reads TGTGCCAGCAGTTCGACTAAGAACAATGAGCAGTTCTTC. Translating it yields CASSSTKNNEQFF.